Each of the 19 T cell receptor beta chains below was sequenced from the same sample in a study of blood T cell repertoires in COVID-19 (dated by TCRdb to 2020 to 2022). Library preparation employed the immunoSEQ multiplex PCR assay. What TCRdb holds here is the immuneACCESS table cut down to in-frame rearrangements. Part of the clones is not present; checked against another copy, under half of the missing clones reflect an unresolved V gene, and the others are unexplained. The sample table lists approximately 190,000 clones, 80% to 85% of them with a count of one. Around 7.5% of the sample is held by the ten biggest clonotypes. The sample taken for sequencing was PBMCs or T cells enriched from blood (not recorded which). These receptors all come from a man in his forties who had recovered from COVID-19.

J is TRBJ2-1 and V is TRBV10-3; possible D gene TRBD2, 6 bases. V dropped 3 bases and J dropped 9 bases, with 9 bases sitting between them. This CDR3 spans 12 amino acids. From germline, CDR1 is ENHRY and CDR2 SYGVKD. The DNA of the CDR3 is TGTGCCATCAGTGATCTAGCGACTGAGCAGTTCTTC. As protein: CAISDLATEQFF.

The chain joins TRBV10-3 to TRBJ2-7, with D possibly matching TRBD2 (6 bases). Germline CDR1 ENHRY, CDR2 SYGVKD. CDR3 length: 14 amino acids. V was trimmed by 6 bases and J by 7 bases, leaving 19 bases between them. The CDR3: CAISDKDYTGEQYF. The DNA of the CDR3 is TGTGCCATCAGCGATAAGGACTATACGGGAGAGCAGTACTTC.

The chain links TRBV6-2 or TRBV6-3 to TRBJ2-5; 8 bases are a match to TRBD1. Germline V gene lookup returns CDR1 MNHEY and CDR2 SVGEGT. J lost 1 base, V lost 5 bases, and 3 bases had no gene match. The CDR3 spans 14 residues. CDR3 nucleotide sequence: TGTGCCAGCAGTCGGACAGGGCCCCAAGAGACCCAGTACTTC. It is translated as CASSRTGPQETQYF.

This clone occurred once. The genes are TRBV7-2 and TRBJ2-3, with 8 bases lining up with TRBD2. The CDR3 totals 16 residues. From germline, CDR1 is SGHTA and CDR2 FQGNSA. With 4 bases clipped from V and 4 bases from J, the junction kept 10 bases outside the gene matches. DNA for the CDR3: TGTGCCAGCAGCTCCCCCTTGAGCGGGGGTGCAGATACGCAGTATTTT. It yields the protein CASSSPLSGGADTQYF. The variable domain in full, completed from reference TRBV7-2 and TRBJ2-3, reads GAGVSQSPSNKVTEKGKDVELRCDPISGHTALYWYRQSLGQGLEFLIYFQGNSAPDKSGLPSDRFSAERTGGSVSTLTIQRTQQEDSAVYLCASSSPLSGGADTQYFGPGTRLTVL.

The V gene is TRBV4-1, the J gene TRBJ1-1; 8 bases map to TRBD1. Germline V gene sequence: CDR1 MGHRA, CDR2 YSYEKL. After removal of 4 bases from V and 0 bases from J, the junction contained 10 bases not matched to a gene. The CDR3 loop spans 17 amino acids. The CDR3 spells CASSLGQGAFMNTEAFF. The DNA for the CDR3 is TGCGCCAGCAGCCTAGGACAGGGTGCGTTCATGAACACTGAAGCTTTCTTT.

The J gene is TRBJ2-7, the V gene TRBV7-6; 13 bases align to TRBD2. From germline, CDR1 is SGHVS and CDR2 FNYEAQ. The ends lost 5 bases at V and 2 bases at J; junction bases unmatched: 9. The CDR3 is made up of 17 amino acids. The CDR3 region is CASSPGLAGDTTYEQYF. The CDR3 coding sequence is TGTGCCAGCAGCCCCGGACTAGCGGGGGACACAACCTACGAGCAGTACTTC.

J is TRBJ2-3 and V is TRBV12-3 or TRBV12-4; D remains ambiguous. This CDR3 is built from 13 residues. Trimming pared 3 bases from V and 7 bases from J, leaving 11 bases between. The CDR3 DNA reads TGTGCCAGCAGTTTCAACGTGGCCAATACGCAGTATTTT. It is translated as CASSFNVANTQYF.

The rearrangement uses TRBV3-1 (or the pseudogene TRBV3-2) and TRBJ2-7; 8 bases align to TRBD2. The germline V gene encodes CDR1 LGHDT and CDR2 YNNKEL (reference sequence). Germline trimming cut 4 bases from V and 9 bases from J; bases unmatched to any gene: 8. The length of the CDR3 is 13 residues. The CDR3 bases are TGTGCCAGCAGCCCCCGGGAGGGAAGTCTGCAGTACTTC. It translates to CASSPREGSLQYF.

The CDR3 DNA reads as TGTGCCAGCAGGTCGACAGGGGGGAAGACCCAGTACTTC. Residues: CASRSTGGKTQYF. The rearrangement links TRBV12-3 or TRBV12-4 to TRBJ2-5; TRBD1 agrees at 9 bases. This CDR3 is 13 amino acids long. The J segment lost 6 bases and the V segment lost 6 bases, leaving 5 bases of the junction unmatched.

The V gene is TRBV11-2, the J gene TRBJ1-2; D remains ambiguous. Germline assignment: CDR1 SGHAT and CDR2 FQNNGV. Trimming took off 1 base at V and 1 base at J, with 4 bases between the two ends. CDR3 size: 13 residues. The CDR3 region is CASSLVNNYGYTF. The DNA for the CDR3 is TGTGCCAGCAGCTTAGTTAATAACTATGGCTACACCTTC.

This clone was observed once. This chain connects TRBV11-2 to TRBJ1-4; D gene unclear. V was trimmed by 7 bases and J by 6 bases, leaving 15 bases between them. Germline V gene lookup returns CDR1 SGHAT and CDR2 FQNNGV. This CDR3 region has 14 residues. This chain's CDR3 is CASTSLGSYEKLFF. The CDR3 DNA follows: TGTGCCAGCACCTCGTTGGGCTCTTATGAAAAACTGTTTTTT.

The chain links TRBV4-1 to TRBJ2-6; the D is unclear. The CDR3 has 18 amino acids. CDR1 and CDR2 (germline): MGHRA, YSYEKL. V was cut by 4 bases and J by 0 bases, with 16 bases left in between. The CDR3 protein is CASSPYGRRRSGANVLTF. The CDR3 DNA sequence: TGCGCCAGCAGCCCTTACGGTAGGCGGCGCTCTGGGGCCAACGTCCTGACTTTC.

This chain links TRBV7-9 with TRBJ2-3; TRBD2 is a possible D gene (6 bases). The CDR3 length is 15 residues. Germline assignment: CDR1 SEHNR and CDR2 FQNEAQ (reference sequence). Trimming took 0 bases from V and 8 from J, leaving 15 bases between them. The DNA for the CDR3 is TGTGCCAGCAGCTTAGCGGGACTCGAGCCTACTACGCAGTATTTT. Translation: CASSLAGLEPTTQYF.

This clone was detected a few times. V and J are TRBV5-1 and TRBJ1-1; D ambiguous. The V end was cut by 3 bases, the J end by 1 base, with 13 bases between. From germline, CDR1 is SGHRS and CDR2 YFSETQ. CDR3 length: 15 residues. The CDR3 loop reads CASSWREPENTEAFF. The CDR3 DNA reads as TGCGCCAGCAGCTGGCGGGAACCTGAGAACACTGAAGCTTTCTTT.

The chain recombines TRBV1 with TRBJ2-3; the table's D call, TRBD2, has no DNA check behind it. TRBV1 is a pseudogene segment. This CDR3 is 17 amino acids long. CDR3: CTSSHSRLAGVSDTQYF. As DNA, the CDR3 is TGCACCAGCAGCCATTCACGACTAGCGGGGGTATCAGATACGCAGTATTTT.

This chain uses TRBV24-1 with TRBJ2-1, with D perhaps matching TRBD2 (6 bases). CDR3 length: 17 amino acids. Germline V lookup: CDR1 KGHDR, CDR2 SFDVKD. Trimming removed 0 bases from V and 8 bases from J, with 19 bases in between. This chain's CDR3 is CATSDLSGRESIDEQFF. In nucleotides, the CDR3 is TGTGCCACCAGTGATTTGAGCGGGCGGGAATCTATCGATGAGCAGTTCTTC.

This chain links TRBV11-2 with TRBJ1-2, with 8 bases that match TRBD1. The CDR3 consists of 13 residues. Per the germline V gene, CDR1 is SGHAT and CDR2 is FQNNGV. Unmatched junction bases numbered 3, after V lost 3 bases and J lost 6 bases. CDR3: CASSLDRENGYTF. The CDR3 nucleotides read TGTGCCAGCAGCTTGGACAGGGAGAATGGCTACACCTTC.

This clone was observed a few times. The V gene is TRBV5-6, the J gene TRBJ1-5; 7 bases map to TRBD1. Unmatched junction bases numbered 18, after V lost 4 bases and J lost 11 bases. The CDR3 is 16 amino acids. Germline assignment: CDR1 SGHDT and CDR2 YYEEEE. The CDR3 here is CASSRSRQGPPGAQHF. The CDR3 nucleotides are TGTGCCAGCAGCCGAAGTAGACAGGGCCCGCCAGGGGCCCAGCATTTT.

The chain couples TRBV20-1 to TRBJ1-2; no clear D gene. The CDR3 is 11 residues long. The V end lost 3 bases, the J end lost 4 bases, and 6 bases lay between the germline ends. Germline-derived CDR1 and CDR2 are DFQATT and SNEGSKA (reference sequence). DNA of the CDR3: TGCAGTGCTAGTCCCGGCTATGGCTACACCTTC. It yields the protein CSASPGYGYTF.